The clone carrying this T cell receptor beta chain showed up many times. Its antigen is as yet unknown. This sample stems from a study of human T cells and chemical hapten exposure. At the level of the study: Per-sample TCR yield variability stemmed mainly from small pooled library volume differences. Overall study findings and caveats: DPC sensitization produced no change in TCRs with frequency above 1 in 1000.

The total RNA was obtained from whole blood that was not fractionated. The library tagged each cDNA molecule with unique molecular identifiers. TCRdb called the 5' RACE reads again in MiXCR, with one record for every CDR3 protein. The sample lists about 80,000 distinct CDR3 sequences, roughly 7.7% occurring once. The origin of this receptor is a male donor in good health.

The CDR3 loop is CASGLKFGNQPQHF. The CDR3 DNA follows: TGTGCCAGCGGACTAAAATTTGGAAATCAGCCCCAGCATTTT. This chain connects TRBV6-5 to TRBJ1-5, with no clear D. Per the germline V gene, CDR1 is MNHEY and CDR2 is SVGAGI. There are 14 residues in the CDR3. V was cut by 8 bases and J by 4 bases, with 15 bases left in between.